A single sample is the source of the 9 T cell receptor beta chains below, sequenced in a study of T cell responses to AZD1222 COVID-19 vaccine. Libraries were prepared by immunoSEQ multiplex PCR; TCRdb keeps only in-frame clonotypes and omits some of them. This sample yields tens of thousands of clones, of which 70% to 90% are seen a single time; 6.3% belongs to the top ten. Specimen: peripheral blood, collected on day 0 of AZD1222 vaccination. Receptors originate from an adult in good health.

In nucleotides, the CDR3 is TGTGCCACTAGGACAGGGAATAATTCACCCCTCCACTTT. Translated, it gives CATRTGNNSPLHF. The rearrangement uses TRBV19 and TRBJ1-6; 8 nucleotides agree with TRBD1. Germline CDR1 is LNHDA and CDR2 is SQIVND (reference sequence). The CDR3 is made up of 13 amino acids. V shed 10 bases and J 5 bases; nucleotides not matched to a gene: 4.

The rearrangement joins TRBV7-3 to TRBJ1-6; no definite D call. Trimming stripped 2 bases from V and 5 bases from J, with 10 bases between. Germline V gene data show CDR1 as SGHTA and CDR2 as FQGTGA. This CDR3 spans 15 amino acids. CDR3 coding DNA: TGTGCCAGCAGCTTATGGGCAGATGATAATTCACCCCTCCACTTT. This sequence encodes CASSLWADDNSPLHF.

The chain uses TRBV18 and TRBJ2-1, with 14 nucleotides matching TRBD2. Trimming cost V 3 bases and J 7 bases; bases outside gene matches: 5. CDR1 is KGHSH and CDR2 is LQKENI in the germline V gene. The CDR3 is made up of 16 amino acids. CDR3 sequence: CASSPRLAGGGNEQFF. The CDR3 DNA reads as TGTGCCAGCTCACCGCGACTAGCGGGAGGGGGGAATGAGCAGTTCTTC.

The V gene is TRBV29-1, the J gene TRBJ2-5; D is undetermined. V lost 7 bases and J lost 1, with 10 bases in between. The germline V gene encodes CDR1 SQVTM and CDR2 ANQGSEA. The CDR3 contains 12 residues. Here the CDR3 reads CSALDVQETQYF. The CDR3 DNA is TGCAGCGCCTTGGACGTCCAAGAGACCCAGTACTTC. The full variable domain, completed using reference TRBV29-1 and TRBJ2-5, is SAVISQKPSRDICQRGTSLTIQCQVDSQVTMMFWYRQQPGQSLTLIATANQGSEATYESGFVIDKFPISRPNLTFSTLTVSNMSPEDSSIYLCSALDVQETQYFGPGTRLLVL.

The gene calls are TRBV5-4 and TRBJ1-1, with TRBD1 matching 7 bases. With 0 bases clipped from V and 4 bases from J, the junction kept 3 bases outside the gene matches. Looked up from germline, CDR1 is SGHNT and CDR2 is YYREEE (reference sequence). This CDR3 is 14 amino acids long. The CDR3 reads CASSLEGAVTEAFF. The CDR3 DNA follows: TGTGCCAGCAGCTTGGAGGGGGCGGTCACTGAAGCTTTCTTT.

As concerns this clone: In the same sample, other DNA sequences code for this CDR3. V is TRBV5-1 and J is TRBJ2-3; D not resolved. The germline CDR1 and CDR2 sequences are SGHRS and YFSETQ. Trimming removed 0 bases from V and 2 bases from J, with 7 bases in between. The CDR3 extends over 14 amino acids. Written as DNA, the CDR3 is TGCGCCAGCAGCTTGGTCACCCCCACAGATACGCAGTATTTT. This translates into CASSLVTPTDTQYF. The full variable domain, its missing parts supplied by reference TRBV5-1 and TRBJ2-3, is KAGVTQTPRYLIKTRGQQVTLSCSPISGHRSVSWYQQTPGQGLQFLFEYFSETQRNKGNFPGRFSGRQFSNSRSEMNVSTLELGDSALYLCASSLVTPTDTQYFGPGTRLTVL.

The chain links TRBV5-6 to TRBJ2-3; D is uncertain. V lost 4 bases and J 4 bases, leaving 13 bases between the germline ends. Germline assignment: CDR1 SGHDT and CDR2 YYEEEE. CDR3 length: 14 residues. This CDR3 is CASSPDLGSDTQYF. The CDR3 DNA reads TGTGCCAGCAGCCCGGATTTAGGTTCAGATACGCAGTATTTT. The full variable domain, rest sourced from reference TRBV5-6 and TRBJ2-3, is DAGVTQSPTHLIKTRGQQVTLRCSPKSGHDTVSWYQQALGQGPQFIFQYYEEEERQRGNFPDRFSGHQFPNYSSELNVNALLLGDSALYLCASSPDLGSDTQYFGPGTRLTVL.

This chain links TRBV2 with TRBJ2-1; no firm D call. In germline, CDR1 is SNHLY, CDR2 FYNNEI. V lost 3 bases to trimming and J lost 0 bases, with 9 bases between them. CDR3 length equals 15 residues. This chain's CDR3 is CASSDAPPSYNEQFF. DNA of the CDR3: TGTGCCAGCAGTGACGCCCCTCCCTCCTACAATGAGCAGTTCTTC.

The J gene is TRBJ1-6, the V gene TRBV3-1 (or the pseudogene TRBV3-2); D uncertain. Trimming took 1 base from V and 15 from J, leaving 13 bases between them. CDR3 length: 13 amino acids. Germline loops: CDR1 LGHDT, CDR2 YNNKEL (reference sequence). CDR3 nucleotides: TGTGCCAGCAGCCAAGTTCTATATATGGGCCTCCACTTT. Encoded protein: CASSQVLYMGLHF.